The present T cell receptor beta chain was sequenced within a study of blood T cell repertoires in COVID-19 (TCRdb year 2020). Turning to the overall study: Samples from collaborators originated in the United States, Italy and Spain and spanned both the acute and convalescent phases of COVID-19. Samples came from the ongoing ImmuneRACE study (first 160 participants) plus 1,254 subjects from 6 global collaborators. Subjects who had been exposed to COVID-19, were actively infected with it, or had recovered from it provided the deeply sampled blood TCRbeta repertoires that made up the dataset. Where available, HLA class I and class II types were obtained from metadata supplied by the sample provider rather than from assay-based typing. The repertoires were released in a freely available public database meant as a resource for research on the immune response to SARS-CoV-2. Nearly every sample came with metadata listing a de-identified subject ID, COVID-19 status, age in years and sex. The material from the prospective study consisted of cDNA or gDNA derived from T cells, B-cell-depleted T cells, or PBMCs. The investigation overall reported the following: The quantity of clinical and demographic metadata differed by source and by participant and was supplied without curation.

Enrolling through a virtual design, the prospective study's participants ranged in age from roughly 18 to 89 years and lived across 24 United States geographic areas. To assign participants to cohorts, the prospective study relied on clinical history that participants themselves reported in a screening survey and a study questionnaire. Recovered participants in ImmuneRACE Cohort 3 were defined by two consecutive negative NP/OP PCR tests, clearance by a healthcare professional, or resolution of symptoms. Mobile phlebotomists in the prospective study collected whole blood, serum and a nasopharyngeal or oropharyngeal swab from every participant. Additional blood draws and questionnaires over an approximately two-month period could optionally be provided by prospective study participants. Before DNA extraction, prospective study blood samples were shipped either frozen or at room temperature. About this clone itself: It has no known antigen specificity. No quality values exist for individual bases; no much larger clone is one base distant.

CDR1 and CDR2 (SNHLY, FYNNEI) derive from the germline V gene. V sheds 7 bases and J sheds 3 bases, leaving 16 bases between their ends. The CDR3 spans 14 residues, from the cysteine through the phenylalanine. Kept here is only the CDR3 DNA, which spans 42 bases and is read in frame from base 1. TCRbeta CDR3 regions were amplified from genomic DNA using the immunoSEQ Assay, a bias-controlled multiplex PCR. The paper's processing steps were these. Within the assay, amplification of reference gene primers was used to estimate how many nucleated cells each sample contained. To quantify the absolute abundance of each unique TCRbeta CDR3 rearrangement, sequence reads were collapsed and filtered. For each sample, productive Simpson clonality was calculated by taking the square root of Simpson's diversity index across productive rearrangements. The clones in this table, taken by TCRdb from immuneACCESS, are in-frame only. Not every clone is retained; where verified, under half of the shortfall comes from an unresolved V gene, and the cause of the rest is unknown. D and trimming come from the DNA, and the V and J calls and clone size come from that table. A total of about 250,000 clones appear in this sample, 80% to 90% of them only once. 15% to 18% of the sample belongs to the ten largest clones.

Sequenced sample: PBMCs or T cells enriched from blood (not recorded which). The chain uses TRBV2 and TRBJ2-7; D gene: possibly TRBD2, on 6 matching bases. This clonotype originated in a man in his late teens or twenties who had recovered from COVID-19. The CDR3: CASTLDRGNYEQYF. The DNA reads TGTGCCAGCACTTTAGATCGGGGGAACTACGAGCAGTACTTC. Outside the CDR3, residues come from the reference TRBV2 and TRBJ2-7 proteins, so the full variable domain is: EPEVTQTPSHQVTQMGQEVILRCVPISNHLYFYWYRQILGQKVEFLVSFYNNEISEKSEIFDDQFSVERPDGSNFTLKIRSTKLEDSAMYFCASTLDRGNYEQYFGPGTRLTVT.